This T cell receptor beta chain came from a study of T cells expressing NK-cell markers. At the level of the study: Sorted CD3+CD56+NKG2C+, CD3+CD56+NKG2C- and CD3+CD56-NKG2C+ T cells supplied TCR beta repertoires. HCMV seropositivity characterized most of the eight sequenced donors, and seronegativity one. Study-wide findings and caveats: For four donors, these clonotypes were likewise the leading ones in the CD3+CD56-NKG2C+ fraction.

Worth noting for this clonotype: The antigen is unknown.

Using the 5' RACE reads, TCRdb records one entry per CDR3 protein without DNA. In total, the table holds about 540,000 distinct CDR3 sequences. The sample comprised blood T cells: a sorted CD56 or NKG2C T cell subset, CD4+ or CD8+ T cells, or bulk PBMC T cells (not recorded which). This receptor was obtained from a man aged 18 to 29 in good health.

The CDR3: CASSKGDWDSYEQYF. V and J are TRBV5-1 and TRBJ2-7; TCRdb outputs TRBD2, but without DNA this stays unchecked. CDR3 length: 15 residues. From germline, CDR1 is SGHRS and CDR2 YFSETQ.